One sample yielded the 21 T cell receptor beta chains listed below, sequenced in a study of CD8 T cells in Susac syndrome. RNA in amounts of roughly 0.5 to 1 ug was reverse transcribed with random hexamers. TCRdb ran MiXCR on the immunoSEQ multiplex PCR reads and lists one entry per CDR3 protein. The sample lists 210,000 or so distinct CDR3 sequences, roughly 92% occurring once. The sequencing sample was made of CD8+ T cells from PBMCs. These receptors originate from a human donor with multiple sclerosis.

The chain has TRBV7-4 and TRBJ2-7; 9 bases agree with TRBD2. The length of the CDR3 is 14 residues. CDR1 and CDR2 (germline): SGHVT, SQSDAQ. Trimming at V came to 3 bases and at J to 4 bases, leaving 4 bases not matched to a gene. For the CDR3, the DNA is TGTGCCAGCAGCTTGGGGACTAGCTCGTACGAGCAGTACTTC. It is translated as CASSLGTSSYEQYF.

This clonotype has just one count. The CDR3 is CASSPSQGVGQPQHF. The CDR3 DNA reads TGTGCCAGCAGTCCATCACAGGGGGTTGGTCAGCCCCAGCATTTT. V is TRBV12-3 or TRBV12-4 and J is TRBJ1-5; 8 nucleotides line up with TRBD1. The CDR3 covers 15 residues. V lost 5 bases, J lost 6 bases, and 9 bases stayed unmatched.

V gene TRBV12-5 combines with J gene TRBJ1-2; no firm D call. In germline, CDR1 is LGHNT, CDR2 FRNRAP. The V gene lost 2 bases and the J gene lost 4 bases, with 14 bases spanning the gap. The CDR3 is 15 residues long. The CDR3 sequence: CASGLWEGLTYGYTF. In DNA form, the CDR3 reads TGTGCTAGTGGTTTGTGGGAGGGCCTCACCTATGGCTACACCTTC.

The rearrangement links TRBV29-1 to TRBJ2-5; 12 nucleotides match TRBD2. The germline gives CDR1 SQVTM, CDR2 ANQGSEA. CDR3 length: 16 amino acids. V lost 4 bases and J lost 9; bases outside the gene matches: 15. CDR3 in amino acids: CSVGGDLAGGRLAQYF. DNA for the CDR3: TGCAGCGTTGGGGGGGATCTAGCGGGAGGGCGATTGGCCCAGTACTTC. Using reference TRBV29-1 and TRBJ2-5 for the parts outside the CDR3, the full variable domain is SAVISQKPSRDICQRGTSLTIQCQVDSQVTMMFWYRQQPGQSLTLIATANQGSEATYESGFVIDKFPISRPNLTFSTLTVSNMSPEDSSIYLCSVGGDLAGGRLAQYFGPGTRLLVL.

The chain links TRBV21-1 to TRBJ2-6; TRBD1 was called by the table and not checked on the DNA. TRBV21-1 has pseudogene status. The CDR3 contains 16 residues. For the CDR3, the DNA is TGTGCCAGCAGCAAATGGACAGGGGCTGGGGCCAACGTCCTGACTTTC. Encoded protein: CASSKWTGAGANVLTF.

The CDR3 loop is CSARDMTGGVQPQHF. CDR3 DNA: TGCAGTGCTAGAGATATGACAGGGGGTGTGCAGCCCCAGCATTTT. The rearrangement joins TRBV20-1 to TRBJ1-5; 9 nucleotides align to TRBD1. Germline trimming cut 0 bases from V and 7 bases from J; bases unmatched to any gene: 7. Germline V gene lookup returns CDR1 DFQATT and CDR2 SNEGSKA (reference sequence). CDR3 length: 15 residues.

This clonotype was seen a single time. This rearrangement joins TRBV30 to TRBJ1-1, with TRBD1 as a possible D gene (6 bases). Germline assignment: CDR1 GTSNPN and CDR2 SVGIG (reference sequence). Trimming removed 2 bases at V and 7 bases at J, with 14 bases between. CDR3 length: 13 amino acids. CDR3 sequence (DNA): TGTGCCTGGAGTCCCGGACAGTACCTTGAAGCTTTCTTT. It is translated as CAWSPGQYLEAFF.

The chain carries TRBV27 and TRBJ2-7; possible D gene TRBD2, 7 bases. CDR1 is MNHEY, CDR2 SMNVEV, per germline (reference sequence). This CDR3 region has 16 residues. V dropped 2 bases and J dropped 1 base, with 15 bases sitting between them. CDR3: CASSLRAGAISYEQYF. As DNA, the CDR3 is TGTGCCAGCAGTTTACGGGCGGGGGCGATATCCTACGAGCAGTACTTC.

The rearrangement joins TRBV7-8 to TRBJ2-2; D perhaps matches TRBD1 (5 bases). Trimming took off 7 bases at V and 4 bases at J, with 22 bases between the two ends. CDR3 length: 17 residues. Germline V gene sequence: CDR1 SGHVS, CDR2 FQNEAQ. The CDR3 region is CASTISAGMTSTGELFF. The CDR3 region has the DNA TGTGCCAGCACCATCAGCGCAGGGATGACGAGCACCGGGGAGCTGTTTTTT.

DNA for the CDR3: TGTGCCAGCAGCGTTAGCGGGGGGGCTTCCTACAATGAGCAGTTCTTC. Translating gives CASSVSGGASYNEQFF. The rearrangement links TRBV7-3 to TRBJ2-1, with 11 bases matching TRBD2. J was trimmed by 1 base and V by 5 bases; bases with no gene match: 4. Per the germline V gene, CDR1 is SGHTA and CDR2 is FQGTGA. CDR3 length: 16 amino acids.

The V gene is TRBV4-3, the J gene TRBJ2-6; D is perhaps TRBD1 (6 bases). The V and J ends lost 0 bases and 0 bases respectively, with 12 bases between them. This CDR3 comprises 18 residues. CDR1 LGHNA and CDR2 YSLEER come from the germline V gene. CDR3 residues: CASSQEFWGRSGANVLTF. The CDR3 nucleotides are TGCGCCAGCAGCCAAGAATTCTGGGGGCGCTCTGGGGCCAACGTCCTGACTTTC.

The chain employs TRBV2 and TRBJ2-1, with 11 positions matching TRBD1. The CDR3 runs to 15 residues. Unmatched junction bases numbered 6, after V lost 7 bases and J lost 4 bases. Germline CDR1 SNHLY, CDR2 FYNNEI. The CDR3: CASTSGQGAYNEQFF. CDR3 DNA sequence: TGTGCCAGCACCTCCGGACAGGGGGCGTACAATGAGCAGTTCTTC.

In DNA form, the CDR3 reads TGTGCCAGTTCTTCAGGGGGTCCCTACAATGAGCAGTTCTTC. As protein: CASSSGGPYNEQFF. The chain recombines TRBV19 with TRBJ2-1, with 7 bases matching TRBD1. Germline V lookup: CDR1 LNHDA, CDR2 SQIVND (reference sequence). The CDR3 contains 14 residues. V shed 8 bases, J shed 2 bases, and the junction held 6 bases outside the gene matches.

This chain connects TRBV9 to TRBJ2-7; TRBD2 matches 8 bases. The CDR3 length is 15 residues. Germline V lookup: CDR1 SGDLS, CDR2 YYNGEE. The V and J ends lost 4 bases and 2 bases, in that order; junction bases with no gene match: 8. This CDR3 reads CASSKSGGNAYEQYF. DNA for the CDR3: TGTGCCAGCAGCAAAAGCGGGGGCAACGCCTACGAGCAGTACTTC.

The chain links TRBV5-1 to TRBJ1-2; TRBD1 matches at 8 bases. Germline V gene data show CDR1 as SGHRS and CDR2 as YFSETQ. With 3 bases clipped from V and 4 bases from J, the junction kept 11 bases outside the gene matches. The CDR3 runs 16 residues. Written as DNA, the CDR3 is TGCGCCAGCAGCTCGGACAGGGAAGGGCTATCCTATGGCTACACCTTC. It specifies CASSSDREGLSYGYTF. Based on the CDR3 plus reference TRBV5-1 and TRBJ1-2, the full variable domain is KAGVTQTPRYLIKTRGQQVTLSCSPISGHRSVSWYQQTPGQGLQFLFEYFSETQRNKGNFPGRFSGRQFSNSRSEMNVSTLELGDSALYLCASSSDREGLSYGYTFGSGTRLTVV.

This sequence joins TRBV6-5 and TRBJ2-7, with D possibly being TRBD2 (6 bases). Germline CDR1 is MNHEY and CDR2 is SVGAGI. V was cut by 2 bases and J by 2 bases, with 10 bases left in between. The CDR3 is 14 amino acids. The chain's CDR3 is CASSYGGITYEQYF. CDR3 DNA: TGTGCCAGCAGTTACGGCGGGATTACCTACGAGCAGTACTTC.

The chain combines TRBV4-3 with TRBJ1-2; D uncertain. The V end lost 1 base, the J end lost 3 bases, and 12 bases lay between the germline ends. Germline V CDR1 and CDR2: LGHNA, YSLEER. This CDR3 spans 15 amino acids. The CDR3 sequence: CASSQGVPDDYGYTF. CDR3 in DNA: TGCGCCAGCAGCCAAGGTGTGCCGGACGACTATGGCTACACCTTC.

This chain links TRBV9 with TRBJ2-1, with D maybe TRBD2 (5 bases). Germline CDR1 is SGDLS and CDR2 is YYNGEE. Between the trimmed V and J ends, which lost 3 bases and 5 bases, there was a span of 12 bases. The CDR3 sequence is 14 residues long. The DNA of the CDR3 is TGTGCCAGCAGCGCCGGCAGCGGCAACAATGAGCAGTTCTTC. The encoded protein is CASSAGSGNNEQFF.

The rearrangement uses TRBV12-3 or TRBV12-4 and TRBJ2-7; D may correspond to TRBD1 or TRBD2 (5 bases each). V was shortened by 7 bases and J by 6 bases, with 10 bases between the two germline ends. The CDR3 spans 11 residues. DNA of the CDR3: TGTGCCAGCAAGACAGAGGGCGAGCAGTACTTC. Its translation: CASKTEGEQYF.

Here the CDR3 DNA reads TGTGCCAGTAGTATAGCCACTACACCCTACGAGCAGTACTTC. It is translated as CASSIATTPYEQYF. The rearrangement joins TRBV19 to TRBJ2-7; D is ambiguous. Germline CDR1 LNHDA, CDR2 SQIVND (reference sequence). With 1 base removed from V and 2 bases from J, the gap between germline ends came to 9 bases. The CDR3 consists of 14 residues.

The chain recombines TRBV11-2 with TRBJ2-7; D is perhaps TRBD2 (5 bases). This CDR3 is 14 amino acids long. The V end was cut by 8 bases, the J end by 2 bases, with 16 bases between. Germline CDR1 is SGHAT and CDR2 is FQNNGV. The CDR3 bases are TGTGCCAGCTTACTTGGGGTGGGAGCCTACGAGCAGTACTTC. As protein: CASLLGVGAYEQYF. The full variable domain, its missing parts supplied by reference TRBV11-2 and TRBJ2-7, is EAGVAQSPRYKIIEKRQSVAFWCNPISGHATLYWYQQILGQGPKLLIQFQNNGVVDDSQLPKDRFSAERLKGVDSTLKIQPAKLEDSAVYLCASLLGVGAYEQYFGPGTRLTVT.